This T cell receptor (beta chain) came from a study of blood T cell repertoires in COVID-19. Study details: Collection of acute and convalescent COVID-19 samples took place in the United States, Italy and Spain. From T cells, B-cell-depleted T cells, or PBMCs came the material, which was cDNA or gDNA.

Authors' data handling: Amplification from reference gene primers served as the basis for estimated nucleated cell counts. Sequenced by immunoSEQ multiplex PCR; TCRdb stores in-frame clones only, minus some. The V and J calls and clone size come from that table; D and trimming were worked out from the DNA. This table has roughly 250,000 clones, roughly 84% appearing once. CDR1 and CDR2 from the germline V gene are MNHEY and SVGEGT. V dropped 5 bases and J dropped 3 bases, with 11 bases sitting between them. The CDR3 consists of 14 residues. The receptor comes from a woman between 40 and 55 years old who had recovered from COVID-19. Specimen: peripheral blood. The V call is TRBV6-2 or TRBV6-3, the J call TRBJ1-5; D might be TRBD1 (5 bases). The DNA of the CDR3 is TGTGCCAGCAGTACGGGACTGATCAATCAGCCCCAGCATTTT. Its protein product is CASSTGLINQPQHF.